Sequencing of this T cell receptor beta chain was carried out in a study of cytomegalovirus exposure and HLA in healthy donors. Broader study findings: Being productive about 87% or about 30% of the time was typical of most TCR beta V segments in an earlier analysis.

Details on this clone: What it binds is unknown.

Germline V CDR1 and CDR2: MGHRA, YSYEKL. The CDR3 spans 15 residues. V was pared by 3 bases and J by 5 bases, with 6 bases of the junction left unmatched. Primers: 60 Vbeta forward and 13 Jbeta reverse. TCRdb's copy holds only in-frame clones and misses some; the assay was immunoSEQ multiplex PCR. The data show 150,000 to 200,000 clones, and the top ten clones hold about 2.2%. The sample comprised PBMCs. This chain links TRBV4-1 with TRBJ1-5, with TRBD1 identical over 8 bases. The source is a man aged 25-40 years in good health and CMV-seronegative. CDR3 residues: CASSHRTGPDQPQHF. The DNA of the CDR3 is TGCGCCAGCAGCCACAGGACAGGGCCTGATCAGCCCCAGCATTTT.